A single sample gave rise to the 8 T cell receptor beta chains below, sequenced in a study of pediatric ulcerative colitis. Libraries were prepared by immunoSEQ multiplex PCR; TCRdb keeps only in-frame clonotypes and omits some of them. Among tens of thousands of clones, more than 70% were seen once, and the ten largest hold around 0.76%. The rectum was sampled with one to two pinch biopsies at colonoscopy. Material: gut tissue. Source of these receptors: a boy aged 10-17 years with moderate ulcerative colitis.

This chain links TRBV28 with TRBJ2-1, with 8 nucleotides matching TRBD1. The CDR3 is made up of 15 amino acids. Looked up from germline, CDR1 is MDHEN and CDR2 is SYDVKM. The trim removed 6 bases at V and 14 bases at J, leaving 18 bases unmatched. Here the CDR3 reads CASRTGTGQPQKEFF. In nucleotides, the CDR3 is TGTGCCAGCAGAACCGGGACAGGCCAACCTCAAAAGGAGTTCTTC.

The chain carries TRBV28 and TRBJ1-1; D is unresolved. The CDR3 is 15 amino acids. The V end was cut by 7 bases, the J end by 6 bases, with 21 bases between. The germline V gene encodes CDR1 MDHEN and CDR2 SYDVKM. This CDR3 reads CASNLAGAGNPEAFF. CDR3 in DNA: TGTGCCAGCAACCTGGCTGGCGCCGGAAACCCTGAAGCTTTCTTT.

V and J are TRBV15 and TRBJ2-5; the match to TRBD2 covers 7 bases. Looked up from germline, CDR1 is LNHNV and CDR2 is YYDKDF (reference sequence). This CDR3 contains 15 residues. V lost 5 bases to trimming and J lost 5 bases; unmatched junction nucleotides: 11. The CDR3 region is CATSGAGTGRETQYF. CDR3 DNA: TGTGCCACCAGCGGGGCCGGGACCGGGAGGGAGACCCAGTACTTC. The full variable domain, rest sourced from reference TRBV15 and TRBJ2-5, is DAMVIQNPRYQVTQFGKPVTLSCSQTLNHNVMYWYQQKSSQAPKLLFHYYDKDFNNEADTPDNFQSRRPNTSFCFLDIRSPGLGDTAMYLCATSGAGTGRETQYFGPGTRLLVL.

The CDR3 protein is CATKISSDTDTQYF. DNA of the CDR3: TGTGCCACGAAAATCTCGTCGGACACAGATACGCAGTATTTT. The chain links TRBV7-2 to TRBJ2-3; D is unresolved. The CDR3 has 14 amino acids. Trimming shortened V by 10 bases and J by 2 bases, and 16 bases separated the two germline ends. Germline CDR1 reads SGHTA; CDR2 reads FQGNSA.

This clone was observed a few times. V gene TRBV4-2 combines with J gene TRBJ1-5; D uncertain. This CDR3 contains 13 residues. The germline V gene encodes CDR1 LGHNA and CDR2 YNFKEQ. V lost 2 bases, J lost 5 bases, and 7 bases lay in between. The CDR3 DNA sequence: TGTGCCAGCAGCCAATACAGCTATCAGCCCCAGCATTTT. Protein product: CASSQYSYQPQHF.

The V call is TRBV28, the J call TRBJ1-4; 12 positions match TRBD1. Unmatched junction bases numbered 10, after V lost 5 bases and J lost 6 bases. Germline V gives CDR1 MDHEN, CDR2 SYDVKM. There are 17 residues in the CDR3. The CDR3 DNA is TGTGCCAGCAGTAAAAGGGGGGACAGGGGGCGCGATGAAAAACTGTTTTTT. Protein product: CASSKRGDRGRDEKLFF. The whole variable domain, remainder taken from reference TRBV28 and TRBJ1-4, is DVKVTQSSRYLVKRTGEKVFLECVQDMDHENMFWYRQDPGLGLRLIYFSYDVKMKEKGDIPEGYSVSREKKERFSLILESASTNQTSMYLCASSKRGDRGRDEKLFFGSGTQLSVL.

The V and J genes are TRBV7-2 and TRBJ1-3, with no clear D. Germline CDR1 and CDR2: SGHTA and FQGNSA. Deletions cut 0 bases from V and 0 bases from J, with 9 bases between. The CDR3 has 16 residues. The DNA for the CDR3 is TGTGCCAGCAGCTTAGCGGGCAGGTCCTCTGGAAACACCATATATTTT. As protein: CASSLAGRSSGNTIYF.

The gene calls are TRBV2 and TRBJ2-3; 7 bases fit TRBD1. The trim removed 3 bases at V and 6 bases at J, leaving 33 bases unmatched. The CDR3 totals 23 residues. The germline gives CDR1 SNHLY, CDR2 FYNNEI. CDR3 amino acids: CASSEADRSLTSATTRLGDTQYF. The CDR3 nucleotides are TGTGCCAGCAGTGAGGCGGACAGGTCGTTAACTAGTGCAACCACGCGTCTGGGGGATACGCAGTATTTT. Using reference TRBV2 and TRBJ2-3 for the parts outside the CDR3, the full variable domain is EPEVTQTPSHQVTQMGQEVILRCVPISNHLYFYWYRQILGQKVEFLVSFYNNEISEKSEIFDDQFSVERPDGSNFTLKIRSTKLEDSAMYFCASSEADRSLTSATTRLGDTQYFGPGTRLTVL.